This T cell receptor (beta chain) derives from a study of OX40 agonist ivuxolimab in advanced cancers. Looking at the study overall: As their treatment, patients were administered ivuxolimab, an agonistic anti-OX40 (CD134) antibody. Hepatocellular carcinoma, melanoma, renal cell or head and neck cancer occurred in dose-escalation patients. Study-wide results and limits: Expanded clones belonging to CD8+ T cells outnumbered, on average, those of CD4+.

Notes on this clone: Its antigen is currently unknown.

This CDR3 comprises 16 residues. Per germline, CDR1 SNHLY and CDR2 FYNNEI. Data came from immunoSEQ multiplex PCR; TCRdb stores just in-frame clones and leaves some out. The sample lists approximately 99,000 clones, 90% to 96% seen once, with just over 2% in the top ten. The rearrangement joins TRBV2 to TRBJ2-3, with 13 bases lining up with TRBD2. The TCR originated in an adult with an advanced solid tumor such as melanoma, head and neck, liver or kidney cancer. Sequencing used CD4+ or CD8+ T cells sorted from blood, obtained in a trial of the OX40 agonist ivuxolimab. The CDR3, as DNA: TGTGCTTTTCCTGACCGGACTAGCGGGAGAACAGATACGCAGTATTTT. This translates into CAFPDRTSGRTDTQYF.